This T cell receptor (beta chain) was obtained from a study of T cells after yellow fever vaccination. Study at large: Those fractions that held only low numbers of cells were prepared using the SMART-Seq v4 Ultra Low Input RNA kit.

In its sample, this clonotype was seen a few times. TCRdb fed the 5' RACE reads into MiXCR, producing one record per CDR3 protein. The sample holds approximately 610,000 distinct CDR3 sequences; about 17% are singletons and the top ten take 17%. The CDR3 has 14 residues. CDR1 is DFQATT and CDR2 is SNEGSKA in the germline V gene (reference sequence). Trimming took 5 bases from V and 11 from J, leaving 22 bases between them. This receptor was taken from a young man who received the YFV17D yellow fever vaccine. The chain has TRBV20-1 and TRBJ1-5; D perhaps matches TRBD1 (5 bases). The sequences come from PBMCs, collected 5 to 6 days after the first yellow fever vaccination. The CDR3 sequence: CSARMDILTPAQHF. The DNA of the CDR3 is TGCAGTGCTCGAATGGACATTCTCACGCCAGCCCAGCATTTT.